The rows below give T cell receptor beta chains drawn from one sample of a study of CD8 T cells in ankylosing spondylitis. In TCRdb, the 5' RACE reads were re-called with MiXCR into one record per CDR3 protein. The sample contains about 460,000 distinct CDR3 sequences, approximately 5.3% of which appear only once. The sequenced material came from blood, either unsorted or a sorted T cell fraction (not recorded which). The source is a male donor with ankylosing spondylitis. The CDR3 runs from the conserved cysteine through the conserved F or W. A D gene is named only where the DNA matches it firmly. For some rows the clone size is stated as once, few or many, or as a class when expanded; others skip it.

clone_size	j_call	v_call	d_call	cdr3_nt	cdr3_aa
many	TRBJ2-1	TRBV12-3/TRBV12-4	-	TGTGCCAGCAGCCCTATCCCCTGGGGTGAGCAGTTCTTC	CASSPIPWGEQFF
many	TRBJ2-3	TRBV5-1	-	TGCGCCAGCAGCGGTGGAAGAACGGATTCCACAGATACGCAGTATTTT	CASSGGRTDSTDTQYF
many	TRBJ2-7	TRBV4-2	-	TGTGCCAGCAGCCAAGATCGGGGGCAGCTAAGGTACGAGCAGTACTTC	CASSQDRGQLRYEQYF
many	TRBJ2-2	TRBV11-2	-	TGTGCCAGCAGCTGGGGGAGGACAGCGAGCACCGGGGAGCTGTTTTTT	CASSWGRTASTGELFF
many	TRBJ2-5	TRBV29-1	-	TGCAGCGTTGAAAAGGGTGGGGAGACCCAGTACTTC	CSVEKGGETQYF
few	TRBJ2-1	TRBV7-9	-	TGTGCCAGCAGCAACAGGGACAATGAGCAGTTCTTC	CASSNRDNEQFF
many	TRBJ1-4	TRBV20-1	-	TGCAGTGCCGAAGTTGTAGGGCGAGGGGTTGGAGAAAAACTGTTTTTT	CSAEVVGRGVGEKLFF
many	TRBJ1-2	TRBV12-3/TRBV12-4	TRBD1	TGTGCCAGCAGTTCACGACAGGGAATTTTTGGCTACACCTTC	CASSSRQGIFGYTF
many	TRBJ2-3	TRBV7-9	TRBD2	TGTGCCAGCAGCTTTTCTAGCGGGGCCCCCGATACGCAGTATTTT	CASSFSSGAPDTQYF
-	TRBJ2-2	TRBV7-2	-	TGTGCCAGCAGTTCGCAGATTTCAAGCACCGGGGAGCTGTTTTTT	CASSSQISSTGELFF
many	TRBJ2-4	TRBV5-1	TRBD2	TGCGCCAGCAGCGGGGGACTAGCGGGGAACATTCAGTACTTC	CASSGGLAGNIQYF
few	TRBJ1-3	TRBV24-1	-	TGTGCCACCAGTGAGACTAATGGAAACACCATATATTTT	CATSETNGNTIYF
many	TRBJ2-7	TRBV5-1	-	TGCGCCAGCACGGATCAGTTCTACGAGCAGTACTTC	CASTDQFYEQYF
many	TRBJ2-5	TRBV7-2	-	TGTGCCAGCGCCACCCAGACAGGAGAGACCCAGTACTTC	CASATQTGETQYF
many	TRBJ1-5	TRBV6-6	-	TGTGCCAGCTGTGCATTCAATCAGCCCCAGCATTTT	CASCAFNQPQHF
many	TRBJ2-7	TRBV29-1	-	TGCAGCGTTGAAGTGGAGTGGGGGCGCGAGCAGTACTTC	CSVEVEWGREQYF
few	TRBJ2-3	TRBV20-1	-	TGCAGTGCCTTGGGGGGGCCGTCTCCAGATACGCAGTATTTT	CSALGGPSPDTQYF
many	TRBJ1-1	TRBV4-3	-	TGCGCCAGCAGCCAAGATTATCGGGGTGAAGCTTTCTTT	CASSQDYRGEAFF
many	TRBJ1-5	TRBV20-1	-	TGCAGTGCTAGAGAGGGAAACAATCAGCCCCAGCATTTT	CSAREGNNQPQHF
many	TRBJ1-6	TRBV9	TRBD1	TGTGCCAGCACAAAGACAGGGCGAAAACCCCTCCACTTT	CASTKTGRKPLHF
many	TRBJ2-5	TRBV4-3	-	TGCGCCAGCAGCGTTTCCACCGGAGAGACCCAGTACTTC	CASSVSTGETQYF
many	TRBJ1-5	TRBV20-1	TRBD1	TGCAGTGCTACAGCTTTGCTCCGGGACAGGGAATGGAGCAATCAGCCCCAGCATTTT	CSATALLRDREWSNQPQHF
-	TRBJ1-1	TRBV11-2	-	TGTGCCAGCAGCTTAGAGCGGGCGGGAGTTTACACTGAAGCTTTCTTT	CASSLERAGVYTEAFF
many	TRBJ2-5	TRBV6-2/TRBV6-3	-	TGTGCCAGCCTAACGGGGGAGACCCAGTACTTC	CASLTGETQYF
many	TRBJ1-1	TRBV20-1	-	TGCAGTGCTAGAGATGGGCGGGAGGAAGCTTTCTTT	CSARDGREEAFF
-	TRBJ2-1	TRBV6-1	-	TGTGCCAGCTTGGGTCGGCGAGCCTACAATGAGCAGTTCTTC	CASLGRRAYNEQFF
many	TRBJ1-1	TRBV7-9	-	TGTGCCAGCAGCCCCGGGGGGTGGGCTGAAGCTTTCTTT	CASSPGGWAEAFF
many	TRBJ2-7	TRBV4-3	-	TGCGCCAGCAGCCAAGATCACCTCCCTGCCGAGCAGTACTTC	CASSQDHLPAEQYF